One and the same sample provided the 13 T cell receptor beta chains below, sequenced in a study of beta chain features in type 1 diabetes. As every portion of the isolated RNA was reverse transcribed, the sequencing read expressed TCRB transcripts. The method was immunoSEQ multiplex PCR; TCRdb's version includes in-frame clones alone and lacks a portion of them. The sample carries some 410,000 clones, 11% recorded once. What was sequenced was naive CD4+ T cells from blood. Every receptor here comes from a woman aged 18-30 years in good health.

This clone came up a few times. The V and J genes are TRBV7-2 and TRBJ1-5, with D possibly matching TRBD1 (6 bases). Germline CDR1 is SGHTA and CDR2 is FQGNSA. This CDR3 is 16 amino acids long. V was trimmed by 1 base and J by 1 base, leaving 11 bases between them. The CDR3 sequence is CASSLGGGLSNQPQHF. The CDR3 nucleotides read TGTGCCAGCAGCTTAGGCGGGGGGCTAAGCAATCAGCCCCAGCATTTT. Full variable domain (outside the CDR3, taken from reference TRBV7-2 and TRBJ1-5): GAGVSQSPSNKVTEKGKDVELRCDPISGHTALYWYRQSLGQGLEFLIYFQGNSAPDKSGLPSDRFSAERTGGSVSTLTIQRTQQEDSAVYLCASSLGGGLSNQPQHFGDGTRLSIL.

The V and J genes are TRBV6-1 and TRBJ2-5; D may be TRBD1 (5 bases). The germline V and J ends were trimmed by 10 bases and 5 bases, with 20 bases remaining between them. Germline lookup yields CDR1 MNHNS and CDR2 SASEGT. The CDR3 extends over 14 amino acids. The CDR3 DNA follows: TGTGCCACCCGGCAGGGTTCATTTGGGGAGACCCAGTACTTC. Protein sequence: CATRQGSFGETQYF.

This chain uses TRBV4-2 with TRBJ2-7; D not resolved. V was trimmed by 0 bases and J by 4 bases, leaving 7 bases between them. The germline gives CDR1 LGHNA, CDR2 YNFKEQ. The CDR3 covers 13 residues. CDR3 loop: CASSQDPWYEQYF. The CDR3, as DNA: TGTGCCAGCAGCCAAGATCCTTGGTACGAGCAGTACTTC.

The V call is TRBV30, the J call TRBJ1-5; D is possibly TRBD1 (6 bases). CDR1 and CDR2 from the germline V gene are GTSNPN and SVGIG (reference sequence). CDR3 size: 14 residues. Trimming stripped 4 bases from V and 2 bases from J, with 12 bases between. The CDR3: CAWTQGFGNQPQHF. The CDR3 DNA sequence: TGTGCCTGGACACAGGGATTTGGCAATCAGCCCCAGCATTTT. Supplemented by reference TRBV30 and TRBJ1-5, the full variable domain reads SQTIHQWPATLVQPVGSPLSLECTVEGTSNPNLYWYRQAAGRGLQLLFYSVGIGQISSEVPQNLSASRPQDRQFILSSKKLLLSDSGFYLCAWTQGFGNQPQHFGDGTRLSIL.

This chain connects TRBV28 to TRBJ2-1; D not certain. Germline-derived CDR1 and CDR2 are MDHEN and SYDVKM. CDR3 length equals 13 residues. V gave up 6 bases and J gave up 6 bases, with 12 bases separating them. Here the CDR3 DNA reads TGTGCCAGCAGGGTACCGGGCGCCAATGAGCAGTTCTTC. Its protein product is CASRVPGANEQFF.

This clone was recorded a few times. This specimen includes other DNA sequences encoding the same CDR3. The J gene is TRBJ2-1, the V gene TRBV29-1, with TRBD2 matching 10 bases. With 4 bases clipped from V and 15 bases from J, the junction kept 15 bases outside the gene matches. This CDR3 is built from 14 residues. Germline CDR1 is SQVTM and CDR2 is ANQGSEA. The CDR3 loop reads CSVVPSGSSGLMFF. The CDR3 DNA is TGCAGCGTTGTTCCTAGCGGGAGCTCGGGGCTGATGTTCTTC.

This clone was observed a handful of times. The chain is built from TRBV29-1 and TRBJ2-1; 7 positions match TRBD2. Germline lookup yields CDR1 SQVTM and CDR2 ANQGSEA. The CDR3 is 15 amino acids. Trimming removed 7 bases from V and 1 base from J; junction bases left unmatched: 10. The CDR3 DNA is TGCAGCGGCCTCGGGGGGACTTCTTCCTACAATGAGCAGTTCTTC. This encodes CSGLGGTSSYNEQFF.

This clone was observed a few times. CDR3 in DNA: TGCGCCAGCAGCTTGGAAGCGGTGGGACCAGAGACCCAGTACTTC. The encoded protein is CASSLEAVGPETQYF. This chain uses TRBV5-1 with TRBJ2-5; perhaps D is TRBD1 or TRBD2 (5 bases each). There are 15 residues in the CDR3. Trimming shortened V by 0 bases and J by 4 bases, and 13 bases separated the two germline ends. Germline CDR1 SGHRS, CDR2 YFSETQ.

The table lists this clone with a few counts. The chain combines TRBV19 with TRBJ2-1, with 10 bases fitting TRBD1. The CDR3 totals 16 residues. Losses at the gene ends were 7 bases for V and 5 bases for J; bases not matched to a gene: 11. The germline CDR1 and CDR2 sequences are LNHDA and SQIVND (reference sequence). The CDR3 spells CASNLVMGTGDNEQFF. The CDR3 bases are TGTGCCAGTAATCTTGTGATGGGGACAGGGGACAATGAGCAGTTCTTC.

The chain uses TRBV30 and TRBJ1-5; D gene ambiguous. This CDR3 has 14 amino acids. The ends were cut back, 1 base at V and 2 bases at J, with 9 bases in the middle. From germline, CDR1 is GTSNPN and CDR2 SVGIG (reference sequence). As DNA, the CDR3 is TGTGCCTGGAGTGGAGGGTCCCGCAATCAGCCCCAGCATTTT. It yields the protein CAWSGGSRNQPQHF.

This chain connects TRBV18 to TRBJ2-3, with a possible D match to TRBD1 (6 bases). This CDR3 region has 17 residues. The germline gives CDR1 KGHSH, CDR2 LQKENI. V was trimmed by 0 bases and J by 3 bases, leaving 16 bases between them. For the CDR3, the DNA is TGTGCCAGCTCACCACCGTCACAGGGTGGGTGGACAGATACGCAGTATTTT. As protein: CASSPPSQGGWTDTQYF.

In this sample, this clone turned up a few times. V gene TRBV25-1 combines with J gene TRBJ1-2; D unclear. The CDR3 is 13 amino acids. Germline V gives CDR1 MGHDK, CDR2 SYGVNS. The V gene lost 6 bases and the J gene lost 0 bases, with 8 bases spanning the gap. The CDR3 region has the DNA TGTGCCAGCAGGGGGAATTCTAACTATGGCTACACCTTC. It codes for CASRGNSNYGYTF.

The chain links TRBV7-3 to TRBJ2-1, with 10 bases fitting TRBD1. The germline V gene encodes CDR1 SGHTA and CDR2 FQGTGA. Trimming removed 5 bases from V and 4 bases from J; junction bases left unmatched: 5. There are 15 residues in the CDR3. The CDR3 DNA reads TGTGCCAGCAGCACGGGACAGGGGAGATACAATGAGCAGTTCTTC. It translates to CASSTGQGRYNEQFF.